Following are 30 T cell receptor beta chains from one sample sequenced in a study of response to subunit inactivated influenza vaccine. TCRdb used MiXCR to reprocess the RT-PCR reads, holding one entry per CDR3 protein. The repertoire holds 500,000 to 650,000 distinct CDR3 sequences, with 6.5% to 8% as singletons. This material consisted of PBMCs from blood, taken approximately 25 months after vaccination. The source of these receptors is a man between 45 and 75 years old who received an inactivated influenza vaccine.

The CDR3 is CASSTPGLPNTEAFF. CDR3 bases: TGTGCCAGCAGCACCCCGGGACTCCCGAACACTGAAGCTTTCTTT. The chain recombines TRBV21-1 with TRBJ1-1. TRBV21-1 is recorded as a pseudogene. The CDR3 has 15 residues.

In this sample, this clonotype turned up many times. The V gene is TRBV5-1, the J gene TRBJ2-1; TRBD1 might be the D (5 bases). Germline loops: CDR1 SGHRS, CDR2 YFSETQ. V was shortened by 4 bases and J by 5 bases, with 10 bases between the two germline ends. The CDR3 has 13 residues. This chain's CDR3 is CASSTDKDNEQFF. The CDR3 DNA follows: TGCGCCAGCAGCACGGACAAAGACAATGAGCAGTTCTTC.

This clonotype was recorded a few times. This chain joins TRBV12-3 or TRBV12-4 and TRBJ1-4; possibly TRBD1 for D (6 bases). The V and J ends lost 7 bases and 3 bases respectively, with 15 bases between them. This CDR3 has 15 residues. CDR3 in DNA: TGTGCCAGCACCCCCGGGGGCAGGGCTAATGAAAAACTGTTTTTT. It translates to CASTPGGRANEKLFF.

This clonotype has more than one count but fewer than ten. The J gene is TRBJ1-6, the V gene TRBV4-2, with 8 bases that match TRBD1. The CDR3 runs to 18 residues. Germline V gene lookup returns CDR1 LGHNA and CDR2 YNFKEQ. V was pared by 0 bases and J by 7 bases, with 11 bases of the junction left unmatched. In DNA form, the CDR3 reads TGTGCCAGCAGCCAAGATTTGTACCTCGGGACAGGCAATTCACCCCTCCACTTT. The encoded protein is CASSQDLYLGTGNSPLHF.

This clonotype occurred a few times. The V gene is TRBV12-3 or TRBV12-4, the J gene TRBJ2-7; 11 bases map to TRBD2. This CDR3 has 14 amino acids. V gave up 5 bases and J gave up 3 bases; unmatched junction bases: 3. The DNA of the CDR3 is TGTGCCAGCAGTGTTAGCGGGAGGGGCTACGAGCAGTACTTC. Translated, it gives CASSVSGRGYEQYF.

This clonotype was detected only a few times. The rearrangement uses TRBV27 and TRBJ2-7, with D unresolved. V was trimmed by 4 bases and J by 4 bases, leaving 20 bases between them. The CDR3 is made up of 16 amino acids. Germline-derived CDR1 and CDR2 are MNHEY and SMNVEV (reference sequence). The CDR3 sequence: CASSSRRLDTIYEQYF. For the CDR3, the DNA is TGTGCCAGCAGTTCCCGAAGGCTAGACACGATTTACGAGCAGTACTTC.

This clonotype was seen repeatedly, ten times or more. The chain links TRBV29-1 to TRBJ2-1; 11 positions agree with TRBD2. Per the germline V gene, CDR1 is SQVTM and CDR2 is ANQGSEA. The CDR3 totals 16 residues. With 7 bases clipped from V and 0 bases from J, the junction kept 8 bases outside the gene matches. The CDR3 spells CSAAGLAEISYNEQFF. CDR3 sequence (DNA): TGCAGCGCTGCGGGACTAGCGGAGATCTCCTACAATGAGCAGTTCTTC.

The rearrangement links TRBV29-1 to TRBJ1-1; 8 positions agree with TRBD1. The ends lost 7 bases at V and 1 base at J; junction bases unmatched: 2. CDR1 is SQVTM and CDR2 is ANQGSEA in the germline V gene. This CDR3 spans 12 amino acids. The CDR3 protein is CSAGQGNTEAFF. CDR3 DNA sequence: TGCAGCGCCGGACAGGGGAACACTGAAGCTTTCTTT.

This clonotype was detected only a few times. The rearrangement joins TRBV7-9 to TRBJ2-5; 8 bases are shared with TRBD2. Germline V gene lookup returns CDR1 SEHNR and CDR2 FQNEAQ (reference sequence). With V trimmed by 3 bases and J by 1 base, 7 bases remained unmatched. The length of the CDR3 is 16 residues. Written as DNA, the CDR3 is TGTGCCAGCAGCTTCACCGGGACTAGACCCCAAGAGACCCAGTACTTC. It specifies CASSFTGTRPQETQYF.

This clonotype was recorded a few times. V is TRBV28 and J is TRBJ2-5, with unresolved D. The germline gives CDR1 MDHEN, CDR2 SYDVKM. This CDR3 spans 14 amino acids. Trimming cost V 1 base and J 1 base, with 7 bases left between them. CDR3 sequence (DNA): TGTGCCAGCAGTTTATATTCAGTCCAAGAGACCCAGTACTTC. The encoded protein is CASSLYSVQETQYF. Combining the CDR3 with reference TRBV28 and TRBJ2-5 gives the whole variable domain DVKVTQSSRYLVKRTGEKVFLECVQDMDHENMFWYRQDPGLGLRLIYFSYDVKMKEKGDIPEGYSVSREKKERFSLILESASTNQTSMYLCASSLYSVQETQYFGPGTRLLVL.

V gene TRBV3-1 combines with J gene TRBJ1-5; D is undetermined. The germline gives CDR1 LGHDT, CDR2 YNNKEL (reference sequence). The V end lost 3 bases, the J end lost 0 bases, and 12 bases lay between the germline ends. The CDR3 consists of 16 residues. The DNA for the CDR3 is TGTGCCAGCAGCCAGGGAATCAGCCTTAGCAATCAGCCCCAGCATTTT. Its protein product is CASSQGISLSNQPQHF.

The sample holds many counts of this clonotype. The chain uses TRBV15 and TRBJ1-3, with 7 bases identical to TRBD1. The germline V gene has CDR1 LNHNV and CDR2 YYDKDF (reference sequence). The V gene end was trimmed by 3 bases and the J gene end by 0 bases; junction bases not matched to a gene: 14. CDR3 length equals 19 residues. CDR3 DNA sequence: TGTGCCACCAGCAGGACACCGGGACAGAGGGATCCCTCTGGAAACACCATATATTTT. This sequence encodes CATSRTPGQRDPSGNTIYF.

This clonotype has a count of ten or more. The chain joins TRBV9 to TRBJ1-1; D uncertain. This CDR3 is built from 13 residues. Germline assignment: CDR1 SGDLS and CDR2 YYNGEE. Trimming shortened V by 3 bases and J by 0 bases, and 6 bases separated the two germline ends. CDR3 residues: CASSGHLNTEAFF. Written as DNA, the CDR3 is TGTGCCAGCAGCGGACATCTGAACACTGAAGCTTTCTTT. Based on the CDR3 plus reference TRBV9 and TRBJ1-1, the full variable domain is DSGVTQTPKHLITATGQRVTLRCSPRSGDLSVYWYQQSLDQGLQFLIQYYNGEERAKGNILERFSAQQFPDLHSELNLSSLELGDSALYFCASSGHLNTEAFFGQGTRLTVV.

The chain uses TRBV28 and TRBJ2-7; 7 nucleotides align to TRBD1. The CDR3 has 14 residues. V was clipped by 5 bases and J by 2 bases; unmatched bases: 6. Germline CDR1 MDHEN, CDR2 SYDVKM. CDR3 DNA: TGTGCCAGCAGTCCTGGACAGGTGCCCTACGAGCAGTACTTC. Translated, it gives CASSPGQVPYEQYF.

This clonotype was counted between two and nine times. The gene calls are TRBV15 and TRBJ2-7; 10 bases align to TRBD2. The CDR3 spans 14 residues. Trimming cost V 5 bases and J 3 bases; bases outside gene matches: 4. Germline V lookup: CDR1 LNHNV, CDR2 YYDKDF (reference sequence). CDR3 region: CATSEGLAVYEQYF. CDR3 nucleotides: TGTGCCACCAGCGAAGGACTAGCGGTCTACGAGCAGTACTTC.

This clonotype has a handful of counts. The rearrangement uses TRBV28 and TRBJ2-7, with D possibly TRBD1 on 6 matching bases. The CDR3 runs 13 residues. CDR1 is MDHEN, CDR2 SYDVKM, per germline. The V and J ends lost 3 bases and 3 bases respectively, with 9 bases between them. CDR3 region: CASSLGALYEQYF. The CDR3 nucleotides are TGTGCCAGCAGTTTGGGGGCCCTCTACGAGCAGTACTTC.

This clonotype was seen a few times. This chain uses TRBV11-2 with TRBJ2-2, with no clear D. Deletions cut 4 bases from V and 3 bases from J, with 12 bases between. Germline CDR1 is SGHAT and CDR2 is FQNNGV. CDR3 size: 15 residues. CDR3 nucleotides: TGTGCCAGCAGCTCTCGCGTGACATACACCGGGGAGCTGTTTTTT. It encodes CASSSRVTYTGELFF.

This clonotype was counted between two and nine times. The chain links TRBV20-1 to TRBJ1-4; D is perhaps TRBD1 (6 bases). The CDR3 contains 13 residues. Germline values: CDR1 DFQATT, CDR2 SNEGSKA (reference sequence). V lost 6 bases and J 3 bases, leaving 11 bases between the germline ends. CDR3 sequence reads: CSAQRTANEKLFF. The CDR3 DNA follows: TGCAGTGCCCAAAGGACAGCTAATGAAAAACTGTTTTTT.

This clonotype was detected many times. V is TRBV2 and J is TRBJ2-5, with 10 bases aligning to TRBD1. Germline CDR1 reads SNHLY; CDR2 reads FYNNEI. The CDR3 sequence is 15 residues long. V lost 6 bases to trimming and J lost 2 bases; unmatched junction nucleotides: 6. CDR3 amino acids: CASSQDRGQQETQYF. The DNA for the CDR3 is TGTGCCAGCAGCCAAGACAGGGGGCAACAAGAGACCCAGTACTTC.

This clonotype was observed at least ten times. V gene TRBV12-3 or TRBV12-4 combines with J gene TRBJ2-3; 8 positions match TRBD1. The V gene end was trimmed by 1 base and the J gene end by 4 bases; junction bases not matched to a gene: 10. The CDR3 sequence is 17 residues long. The CDR3 nucleotides are TGTGCCAGCAGTTTAGGTGTGACAGGGGATGGCGCAGATACGCAGTATTTT. Translation gives CASSLGVTGDGADTQYF.

For this clonotype: A much larger clone lies a single base off, so this may be a read error. This chain uses TRBV5-1 with TRBJ1-3; D is possibly TRBD1 (5 bases). The CDR3 sequence is 14 residues long. Germline V gene lookup returns CDR1 SGHRS and CDR2 YFSETQ. Trimming shortened V by 2 bases and J by 8 bases, and 14 bases separated the two germline ends. This CDR3 is CASSFAGRGYTIYF. The CDR3 nucleotides are TGCGCCAGCAGCTTCGCAGGGCGCGGATACACCATATATTTT.

In this sample, this clonotype turned up many times. The V and J genes are TRBV6-1 and TRBJ1-5, with D perhaps matching TRBD1 (5 bases). The V gene lost 8 bases and the J gene lost 4 bases, with 12 bases spanning the gap. The CDR3 spans 13 residues. Germline V lookup: CDR1 MNHNS, CDR2 SASEGT. For the CDR3, the DNA is TGTGCCAGCCGGGGGTCGGGGAATCAGCCCCAGCATTTT. It translates to CASRGSGNQPQHF.

This clonotype has at least ten counts. V usage is TRBV7-2 and J usage is TRBJ2-1; TRBD2 matches 7 bases. The germline gives CDR1 SGHTA, CDR2 FQGNSA. CDR3 length: 16 amino acids. The V and J ends lost 4 bases and 4 bases, in that order; junction bases with no gene match: 10. CDR3 nucleotide sequence: TGTGCCAGCAGCTCCCTTGGAGCGGGGACGTACAATGAGCAGTTCTTC. Translating gives CASSSLGAGTYNEQFF.

This clonotype was recorded many times. The chain is built from TRBV7-9 and TRBJ1-2; D call uncertain. The CDR3 totals 16 residues. The germline CDR1 and CDR2 sequences are SEHNR and FQNEAQ (reference sequence). The V end lost 5 bases, the J end lost 2 bases, and 18 bases lay between the germline ends. The CDR3 region is CASSTPLGRTNYGYTF. The CDR3 DNA reads as TGTGCCAGCAGCACACCCCTTGGCAGGACGAACTATGGCTACACCTTC.

This clonotype turned up a few times. V is TRBV25-1 and J is TRBJ1-2; 7 nucleotides align to TRBD1. Looked up from germline, CDR1 is MGHDK and CDR2 is SYGVNS. CDR3 size: 14 residues. V lost 1 base to trimming and J lost 4 bases; unmatched junction nucleotides: 3. Here the CDR3 reads CASSELTGSYGYTF. DNA of the CDR3: TGTGCCAGCAGTGAATTGACAGGGAGCTATGGCTACACCTTC.

This clonotype was found a few times. V gene TRBV9 combines with J gene TRBJ2-1; 15 positions agree with TRBD2. The CDR3 runs to 19 residues. Germline V gene data show CDR1 as SGDLS and CDR2 as YYNGEE. The J segment lost 4 bases and the V segment lost 4 bases, leaving 12 bases of the junction unmatched. Here the CDR3 DNA reads TGTGCCAGCAGCTCCTCCTGGACTAGCGGGGGGGCACAGTACAATGAGCAGTTCTTC. Its translation: CASSSSWTSGGAQYNEQFF.

This clonotype was seen more than once but under ten times. The chain uses TRBV27 and TRBJ2-1; the D gene is possibly TRBD1 (6 bases). From germline, CDR1 is MNHEY and CDR2 SMNVEV (reference sequence). V was clipped by 5 bases and J by 5 bases, with 13 bases between them. The CDR3 is 14 amino acids. The CDR3 region is CASSMQGRDNEQFF. CDR3 sequence (DNA): TGTGCCAGCAGTATGCAGGGGCGTGACAATGAGCAGTTCTTC.

The chain employs TRBV20-1 and TRBJ2-2; D is perhaps TRBD1 or TRBD2 (6 bases each). The CDR3 is made up of 14 amino acids. Germline lookup yields CDR1 DFQATT and CDR2 SNEGSKA (reference sequence). V was clipped by 4 bases and J by 7 bases, with 16 bases between them. DNA for the CDR3: TGCAGTGCTAAGTGGGACTCCAGGGGCGGGGAGCTGTTTTTT. Translating it yields CSAKWDSRGGELFF.

The chain employs TRBV27 and TRBJ2-7; the D is unclear. This CDR3 region has 13 residues. Per germline, CDR1 MNHEY and CDR2 SMNVEV (reference sequence). V lost 6 bases to trimming and J lost 12 bases, with 21 bases between them. This chain's CDR3 is CASRATDDLTPYF. CDR3 in DNA: TGTGCCAGCAGGGCCACGGACGACCTAACACCGTACTTC.

This clonotype came up many times. This chain uses TRBV24-1 with TRBJ2-1; TRBD1 is a possible D gene (6 bases). Trimming shortened V by 5 bases and J by 6 bases, and 16 bases separated the two germline ends. Germline-derived CDR1 and CDR2 are KGHDR and SFDVKD. The CDR3 sequence is 15 residues long. CDR3 loop: CATSGRDNPSNEQFF. CDR3 nucleotides: TGTGCCACCAGTGGCCGGGACAACCCATCCAATGAGCAGTTCTTC.